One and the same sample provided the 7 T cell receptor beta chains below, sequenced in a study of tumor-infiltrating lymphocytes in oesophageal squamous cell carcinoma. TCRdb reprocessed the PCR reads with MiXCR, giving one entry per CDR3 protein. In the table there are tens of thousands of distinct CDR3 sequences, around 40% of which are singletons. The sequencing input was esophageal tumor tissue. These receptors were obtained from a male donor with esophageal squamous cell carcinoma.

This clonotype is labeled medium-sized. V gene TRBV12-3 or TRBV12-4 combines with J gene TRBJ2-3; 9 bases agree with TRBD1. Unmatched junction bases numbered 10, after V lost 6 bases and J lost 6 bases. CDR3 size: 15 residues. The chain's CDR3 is CASSPIQGAVDTQYF. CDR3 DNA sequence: TGTGCCAGCAGCCCTATACAGGGGGCGGTTGATACGCAGTATTTT.

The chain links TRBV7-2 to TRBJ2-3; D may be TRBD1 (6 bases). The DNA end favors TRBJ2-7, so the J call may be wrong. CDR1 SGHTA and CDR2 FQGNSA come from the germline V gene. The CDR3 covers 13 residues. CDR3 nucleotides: TGTGCCAGCAGCTTGTTAACAGGGAACGAGCAGTACTTC. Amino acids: CASSLLTGNEQYF.

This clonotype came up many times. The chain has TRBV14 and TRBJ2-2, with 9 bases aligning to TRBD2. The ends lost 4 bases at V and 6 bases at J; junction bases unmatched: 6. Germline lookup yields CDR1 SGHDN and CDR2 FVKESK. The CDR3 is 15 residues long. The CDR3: CASSPLAGVAGELFF. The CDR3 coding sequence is TGTGCCAGCAGCCCCTTAGCGGGAGTGGCCGGGGAGCTGTTTTTT.

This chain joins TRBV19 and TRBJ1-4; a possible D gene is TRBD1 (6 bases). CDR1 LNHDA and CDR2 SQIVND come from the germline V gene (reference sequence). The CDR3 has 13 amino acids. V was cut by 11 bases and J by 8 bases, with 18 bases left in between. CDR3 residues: CAGSTGTGEKLFF. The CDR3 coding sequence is TGTGCCGGGTCGACAGGAACGGGAGAAAAACTGTTTTTT.

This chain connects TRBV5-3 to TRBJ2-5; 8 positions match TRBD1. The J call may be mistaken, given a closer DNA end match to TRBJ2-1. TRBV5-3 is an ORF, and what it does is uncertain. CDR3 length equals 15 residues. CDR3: CASSPGQATYNEQFF. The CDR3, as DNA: TGTGCCAGCAGCCCGGGACAGGCTACCTACAATGAGCAGTTCTTC.

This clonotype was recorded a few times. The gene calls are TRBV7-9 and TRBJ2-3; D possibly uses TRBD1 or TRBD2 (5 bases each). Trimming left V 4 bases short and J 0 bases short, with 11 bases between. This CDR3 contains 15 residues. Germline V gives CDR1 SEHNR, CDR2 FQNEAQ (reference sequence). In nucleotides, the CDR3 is TGTGCCAGCAGCTCCCTCGGGGCCAGCACAGATACGCAGTATTTT. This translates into CASSSLGASTDTQYF.

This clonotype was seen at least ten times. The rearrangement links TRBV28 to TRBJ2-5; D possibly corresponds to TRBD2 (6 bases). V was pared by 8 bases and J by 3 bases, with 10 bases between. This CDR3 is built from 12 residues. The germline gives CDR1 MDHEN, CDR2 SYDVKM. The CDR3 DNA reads TGTGCCAGCGGGACTTGGGAAGAGACCCAGTACTTC. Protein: CASGTWEETQYF.